The subject of this entry is one T cell receptor (beta chain). No antigen is known for it. Generated by immunoSEQ multiplex PCR, the TCRdb table keeps only in-frame clones and is missing some. The table has about 100,000 clones, approximately 94% seen once. The CDR3 totals 14 residues. V lost 2 bases to trimming and J lost 1 base, with 9 bases between them. Germline CDR1 and CDR2: SGDLS and YYNGEE. This entry is derived from a study of cytomegalovirus exposure and HLA in healthy donors. Turning to the study itself: A later analysis reported the same platform for the 100 to 150 validation repertoires and the 500 to 700 first-cohort repertoires. Findings and caveats of the study: Reportedly, cytomegalovirus status was diagnosed with high sensitivity and specificity.

Specimen: PBMCs. J is TRBJ2-5 and V is TRBV9, with D possibly matching TRBD2 (6 bases). The sequence was collected from a young woman in good health and CMV-seronegative. The CDR3 region is CASSVLATQETQYF. CDR3 nucleotide sequence: TGTGCCAGCAGCGTTCTAGCGACCCAAGAGACCCAGTACTTC. The entire variable domain, with the rest obtained from reference TRBV9 and TRBJ2-5, is as follows: DSGVTQTPKHLITATGQRVTLRCSPRSGDLSVYWYQQSLDQGLQFLIQYYNGEERAKGNILERFSAQQFPDLHSELNLSSLELGDSALYFCASSVLATQETQYFGPGTRLLVL.